The rows below give T cell receptor beta chains drawn from one sample of a study of radiotherapy plus CTLA-4 blockade in lung cancer. The table came from immunoSEQ multiplex PCR; TCRdb's copy has only in-frame clones and leaves some out. The repertoire holds around 110,000 clones, with just under 90% as singletons. Sequences were derived from peripheral blood, sampled from a patient treated with radiotherapy plus ipilimumab. Receptors were obtained from a human donor with non-small cell lung cancer that progressed on radiotherapy plus ipilimumab. Both conserved end residues are part of each CDR3. D genes are given only for firm matches. Expanded clones get a size class; other rows say once, few or many, or leave the size out.

j_gene: TRBJ1-1
abundance: once
v_gene: TRBV30
d_gene: -
CDR3aa: CAWSVEGLEAFF
CDR3nt: TGTGCCTGGAGTGTAGAGGGCCTTGAAGCTTTCTTT

j_gene: TRBJ2-1
abundance: -
v_gene: TRBV7-8
d_gene: TRBD1
CDR3aa: CASSTRGDRGRNEQFF
CDR3nt: TGTGCCAGCAGCACCCGCGGGGACAGGGGACGCAATGAGCAGTTCTTC

j_gene: TRBJ2-1
abundance: -
v_gene: TRBV19
d_gene: -
CDR3aa: CASSIGGEQFF
CDR3nt: TGTGCCAGTAGTATTGGGGGTGAGCAGTTCTTC

j_gene: TRBJ1-1
abundance: -
v_gene: TRBV19
d_gene: -
CDR3aa: CASSTEPGHNTEAFF
CDR3nt: TGTGCCAGTAGTACTGAACCCGGACATAACACTGAAGCTTTCTTT

j_gene: TRBJ2-2
abundance: -
v_gene: TRBV5-1
d_gene: -
CDR3aa: CASSFQGEGTGELFF
CDR3nt: TGCGCCAGCAGCTTCCAGGGAGAGGGCACCGGGGAGCTGTTTTTT

j_gene: TRBJ2-7
abundance: few
v_gene: TRBV18
d_gene: -
CDR3aa: CASSPPTLSYEQYF
CDR3nt: TGTGCCAGCTCACCACCGACGCTATCCTACGAGCAGTACTTC

j_gene: TRBJ2-1
abundance: -
v_gene: TRBV10-3
d_gene: TRBD2
CDR3aa: CAISESSGTPLIF
CDR3nt: TGTGCCATCAGTGAGTCGAGCGGGACCCCGTTAATCTTC

j_gene: TRBJ2-2
abundance: -
v_gene: TRBV11-1
d_gene: -
CDR3aa: CASSLLGRTGELFF
CDR3nt: TGTGCCAGCAGCTTACTGGGCAGGACCGGGGAGCTGTTTTTT

j_gene: TRBJ1-1
abundance: -
v_gene: TRBV18
d_gene: -
CDR3aa: CASSPTGLMNTEAFF
CDR3nt: TGTGCCAGCTCTCCTACGGGACTCATGAACACTGAAGCTTTCTTT

j_gene: TRBJ1-1
abundance: -
v_gene: TRBV6-5
d_gene: -
CDR3aa: CASSNRVGNTEAFF
CDR3nt: TGTGCCAGCAGCAACAGGGTCGGTAACACTGAAGCTTTCTTT

j_gene: TRBJ2-7
abundance: -
v_gene: TRBV11-2
d_gene: TRBD2
CDR3aa: CASSPRRAGGPEQYF
CDR3nt: TGTGCCAGCAGCCCCCGTCGAGCGGGAGGGCCTGAGCAGTACTTC

j_gene: TRBJ2-5
abundance: -
v_gene: TRBV11-2
d_gene: -
CDR3aa: CASSDDPGLQETQYF
CDR3nt: TGTGCCAGCAGCGACGATCCGGGACTGCAAGAGACCCAGTACTTC

j_gene: TRBJ2-3
abundance: -
v_gene: TRBV7-9
d_gene: TRBD2
CDR3aa: CASSPGLAGGLAAEDTQYF
CDR3nt: TGTGCCAGCAGCCCTGGACTAGCGGGAGGATTGGCGGCTGAAGATACGCAGTATTTT

j_gene: TRBJ2-3
abundance: -
v_gene: TRBV2
d_gene: -
CDR3aa: CASSPILGTGGTDTQYF
CDR3nt: TGTGCCAGCAGCCCTATCTTGGGGACGGGGGGCACAGATACGCAGTATTTT

j_gene: TRBJ2-3
abundance: -
v_gene: TRBV10-3
d_gene: -
CDR3aa: CAISDVPSDTQYF
CDR3nt: TGTGCCATCAGTGATGTTCCGTCAGATACGCAGTATTTT

j_gene: TRBJ2-1
abundance: -
v_gene: TRBV6-6
d_gene: -
CDR3aa: CASAGNEQFF
CDR3nt: TGTGCCAGCGCGGGGAATGAGCAGTTCTTC

j_gene: TRBJ1-1
abundance: -
v_gene: TRBV10-3
d_gene: -
CDR3aa: CAIRGGNTEAFF
CDR3nt: TGTGCCATCAGGGGAGGGAACACTGAAGCTTTCTTT

j_gene: TRBJ1-5
abundance: -
v_gene: TRBV6-6
d_gene: -
CDR3aa: CASSYEDGRNQPQHF
CDR3nt: TGTGCCAGCAGTTACGAGGACGGACGCAATCAGCCCCAGCATTTT

j_gene: TRBJ2-7
abundance: -
v_gene: TRBV5-1
d_gene: -
CDR3aa: CASSLGAGKTYEQYF
CDR3nt: TGCGCCAGCAGCTTGGGGGCGGGAAAAACCTACGAGCAGTACTTC

j_gene: TRBJ1-4
abundance: -
v_gene: TRBV7-9
d_gene: TRBD1
CDR3aa: CAIPLDRRNEKLFF
CDR3nt: TGTGCCATCCCCTTGGACAGGCGTAATGAAAAACTGTTTTTT

j_gene: TRBJ1-2
abundance: -
v_gene: TRBV6-1
d_gene: -
CDR3aa: CASTDRFYGYTF
CDR3nt: TGTGCCAGCACCGACAGATTCTATGGCTACACCTTC

j_gene: TRBJ2-6
abundance: -
v_gene: TRBV7-3
d_gene: -
CDR3aa: CASSLQSSGANVLTF
CDR3nt: TGTGCCAGCAGCTTACAATCCTCTGGGGCCAACGTCCTGACTTTC

j_gene: TRBJ1-2
abundance: -
v_gene: TRBV27
d_gene: TRBD1
CDR3aa: CASSFNRGLGGYTF
CDR3nt: TGTGCCAGCAGTTTTAACAGGGGTTTGGGTGGCTACACCTTC

j_gene: TRBJ1-4
abundance: -
v_gene: TRBV11-2
d_gene: -
CDR3aa: CASSPRDGRNEKLFF
CDR3nt: TGTGCCAGCAGCCCTCGGGACGGACGAAATGAAAAACTGTTTTTT